The 30 T cell receptor beta chains reported below all come from one sample, sequenced in a study of blood T cell repertoires in COVID-19. Profiled with immunoSEQ multiplex PCR; TCRdb holds only in-frame clones, not every one. The data contain about 240,000 clones, approximately 86% of them singletons. The sequenced sample was PBMCs or T cells enriched from blood (not recorded which). The receptor source for this set is a woman between 40 and 55 years old with acute COVID-19.

The chain couples TRBV11-2 to TRBJ2-1; TRBD2 matches 7 bases. This CDR3 spans 18 amino acids. The germline V gene encodes CDR1 SGHAT and CDR2 FQNNGV. V shed 1 base, J shed 5 bases, and the junction held 14 bases outside the gene matches. The CDR3: CASSLVSLLAAYDNEQFF. The CDR3 bases are TGTGCCAGCAGCTTAGTCTCCCTGCTAGCGGCCTATGACAATGAGCAGTTCTTC.

The V call is TRBV28, the J call TRBJ2-3, with 9 positions matching TRBD1. CDR3 length: 16 residues. Looked up from germline, CDR1 is MDHEN and CDR2 is SYDVKM. Unmatched junction bases numbered 11, after V lost 7 bases and J lost 3 bases. Here the CDR3 reads CASNEPGQGGTDTQYF. In DNA form, the CDR3 reads TGTGCCAGCAATGAACCGGGACAGGGTGGTACAGATACGCAGTATTTT.

V and J are TRBV28 and TRBJ2-7; D not resolved. The CDR3 sequence is 15 residues long. With 5 bases removed from V and 0 bases from J, the gap between germline ends came to 14 bases. Germline V gene sequence: CDR1 MDHEN, CDR2 SYDVKM. This chain's CDR3 is CASSQTSKSSYEQYF. CDR3 nucleotides: TGTGCCAGCAGTCAGACTTCCAAGAGCTCCTACGAGCAGTACTTC. Variable domain in full (rest from reference TRBV28 and TRBJ2-7): DVKVTQSSRYLVKRTGEKVFLECVQDMDHENMFWYRQDPGLGLRLIYFSYDVKMKEKGDIPEGYSVSREKKERFSLILESASTNQTSMYLCASSQTSKSSYEQYFGPGTRLTVT.

This sequence joins TRBV6-6 and TRBJ1-1; unclear D gene. Germline values: CDR1 MNHNY, CDR2 SVGAGI (reference sequence). Trimming took 8 bases from V and 1 from J, leaving 11 bases between them. The CDR3 runs to 13 residues. The CDR3 bases are TGTGCCAGCGGGCCGGGGTCGAACACTGAAGCTTTCTTT. It codes for CASGPGSNTEAFF.

This sequence joins TRBV18 and TRBJ1-6; D is undetermined. The CDR3 is made up of 14 amino acids. V dropped 4 bases and J dropped 5 bases, with 9 bases sitting between them. Germline lookup yields CDR1 KGHSH and CDR2 LQKENI. In DNA form, the CDR3 reads TGTGCCAGCTCACAGACAAAAGATAATTCACCCCTCCACTTT. Protein product: CASSQTKDNSPLHF.

The V and J genes are TRBV27 and TRBJ2-7; 7 bases align to TRBD1. Per germline, CDR1 MNHEY and CDR2 SMNVEV (reference sequence). Trimming removed 6 bases from V and 0 bases from J; junction bases left unmatched: 8. The CDR3 loop spans 15 amino acids. The CDR3 sequence: CASRSRQGTSYEQYF. The CDR3 DNA reads TGTGCCAGCAGAAGCCGACAGGGTACCTCCTACGAGCAGTACTTC.

V and J are TRBV7-2 and TRBJ2-2; possibly TRBD1 for D (5 bases). V was shortened by 1 base and J by 5 bases, with 14 bases between the two germline ends. The CDR3 covers 16 residues. Germline V lookup: CDR1 SGHTA, CDR2 FQGNSA. The CDR3 region is CASSLEFRVGTGELFF. The DNA of the CDR3 is TGTGCCAGCAGCTTAGAGTTCAGGGTCGGTACCGGGGAGCTGTTTTTT.

CDR3 protein: CAWDRTFSGNTIYF. Here the CDR3 DNA reads TGTGCCTGGGACAGAACATTCTCTGGAAACACCATATATTTT. The gene calls are TRBV7-9 and TRBJ1-3, with 7 bases identical to TRBD1. Germline CDR1 SEHNR, CDR2 FQNEAQ (reference sequence). This CDR3 contains 14 residues. V lost 11 bases, J lost 0 bases, and 7 bases stayed unmatched.

The chain carries TRBV5-1 and TRBJ1-4, with 10 bases lining up with TRBD1. The CDR3 has 14 residues. J lost 13 bases, V lost 0 bases, and 6 bases had no gene match. The germline V gene has CDR1 SGHRS and CDR2 YFSETQ. Written as DNA, the CDR3 is TGCGCCAGCAGCTTGGAAGTGACAGGGGGCACACTGTTTTTT. It yields the protein CASSLEVTGGTLFF.

The chain combines TRBV5-1 with TRBJ2-2; D is undetermined. This CDR3 contains 14 residues. From germline, CDR1 is SGHRS and CDR2 YFSETQ. The V end lost 1 base, the J end lost 2 bases, and 6 bases lay between the germline ends. Here the CDR3 DNA reads TGCGCCAGCAGCTTGTATCTTAACACCGGGGAGCTGTTTTTT. This gives the protein CASSLYLNTGELFF. Drawing the rest from reference TRBV5-1 and TRBJ2-2, the complete variable domain is KAGVTQTPRYLIKTRGQQVTLSCSPISGHRSVSWYQQTPGQGLQFLFEYFSETQRNKGNFPGRFSGRQFSNSRSEMNVSTLELGDSALYLCASSLYLNTGELFFGEGSRLTVL.

This clone appeared many times. The chain uses TRBV10-3 and TRBJ2-5, with 13 bases aligning to TRBD2. The CDR3 is 16 residues long. V shed 3 bases, J shed 5 bases, and the junction held 6 bases outside the gene matches. Per germline, CDR1 ENHRY and CDR2 SYGVKD. CDR3 residues: CAISDGLAGAGETQYF. CDR3 nucleotides: TGTGCCATCAGTGACGGACTAGCGGGAGCGGGTGAGACCCAGTACTTC.

The rearrangement uses TRBV7-3 and TRBJ2-3; 14 bases align to TRBD2. The ends lost 1 base at V and 1 base at J; junction bases unmatched: 1. The germline V gene has CDR1 SGHTA and CDR2 FQGTGA. This CDR3 has 17 amino acids. The CDR3 region has the DNA TGTGCCAGCAGCTTAAGGGGACTAGCGGGAGGCACAGATACGCAGTATTTT. It is translated as CASSLRGLAGGTDTQYF. Together with reference TRBV7-3 and TRBJ2-3, the CDR3 gives the full variable domain: GAGVSQTPSNKVTEKGKYVELRCDPISGHTALYWYRQSLGQGPEFLIYFQGTGAADDSGLPNDRFFAVRPEGSVSTLKIQRTERGDSAVYLCASSLRGLAGGTDTQYFGPGTRLTVL.

This clone was observed a handful of times. The V gene is TRBV11-2, the J gene TRBJ2-1; the match to TRBD2 covers 12 bases. The V gene's germline CDR1 is SGHAT and CDR2 FQNNGV. The CDR3 is 16 residues long. J lost 10 bases, V lost 0 bases, and 7 bases had no gene match. The CDR3 spells CASSLERLAGAGEQFF. Here the CDR3 DNA reads TGTGCCAGCAGCTTAGAGAGACTAGCGGGAGCTGGAGAGCAGTTCTTC.

The sample holds one count of this clone. V is TRBV27 and J is TRBJ1-2; 10 nucleotides agree with TRBD1. The V gene's germline CDR1 is MNHEY and CDR2 SMNVEV (reference sequence). The trim removed 6 bases at V and 4 bases at J, leaving 11 bases unmatched. The CDR3 extends over 16 amino acids. The CDR3 here is CASRTGGAGRSYGYTF. The CDR3 DNA is TGTGCCAGCAGGACAGGGGGCGCGGGACGAAGCTATGGCTACACCTTC.

The chain employs TRBV19 and TRBJ2-1; 8 bases map to TRBD2. Germline CDR1 LNHDA, CDR2 SQIVND (reference sequence). This CDR3 region has 14 residues. The ends lost 5 bases at V and 4 bases at J; junction bases unmatched: 4. Here the CDR3 DNA reads TGTGCCAGTAGTCCTACTAGCGGATACAATGAGCAGTTCTTC. Protein sequence: CASSPTSGYNEQFF.

The chain recombines TRBV5-6 with TRBJ1-6; TRBD1 aligns across 10 bases. The trim removed 4 bases at V and 14 bases at J, leaving 9 bases unmatched. Looked up from germline, CDR1 is SGHDT and CDR2 is YYEEEE. This CDR3 spans 14 amino acids. The CDR3 coding sequence is TGTGCCAGCAGCCTGCCGGACAGGGGGACCACCCTCCACTTT. Translated, it gives CASSLPDRGTTLHF. Filled out from reference TRBV5-6 and TRBJ1-6, the complete variable domain reads DAGVTQSPTHLIKTRGQQVTLRCSPKSGHDTVSWYQQALGQGPQFIFQYYEEEERQRGNFPDRFSGHQFPNYSSELNVNALLLGDSALYLCASSLPDRGTTLHFGNGTRLTVT.

The rearrangement links TRBV30 to TRBJ1-5; 7 bases are shared with TRBD1. V was clipped by 3 bases and J by 5 bases; unmatched bases: 7. CDR1 and CDR2 (germline): GTSNPN, SVGIG (reference sequence). The CDR3 consists of 14 residues. The CDR3 DNA sequence: TGTGCCTGGAGCACCGGGACAGAATATCAGCCCCAGCATTTT. It specifies CAWSTGTEYQPQHF.

This clone occurred a few times. V and J are TRBV6-5 and TRBJ2-3, with 12 bases aligning to TRBD2. Trimming took 7 bases from V and 3 from J; bases not matched to a gene: 5. The germline V gene has CDR1 MNHEY and CDR2 SVGAGI. The CDR3 sequence is 15 residues long. CDR3 protein: CASIRTSGNTDTQYF. CDR3 coding DNA: TGTGCCAGCATAAGGACTAGCGGGAATACAGATACGCAGTATTTT.

In nucleotides, the CDR3 is TGTGCCTCGGCTAGCGGATACACAGATACGCAGTATTTT. It yields the protein CASASGYTDTQYF. The chain uses TRBV12-3 or TRBV12-4 and TRBJ2-3; 7 bases line up with TRBD2. The CDR3 extends over 13 amino acids. Unmatched junction bases numbered 7, after V lost 11 bases and J lost 2 bases.

V gene TRBV11-3 combines with J gene TRBJ1-4; tentatively, D is TRBD1 (6 bases). The germline V gene has CDR1 SGHNT and CDR2 YENEEA. Deletions cut 5 bases from V and 7 bases from J, with 11 bases between. The length of the CDR3 is 13 residues. The CDR3 loop is CASSLNRVEKLFF. The CDR3 DNA follows: TGTGCCAGCAGCCTAAACAGGGTTGAAAAACTGTTTTTT. The full variable domain, its missing parts supplied by reference TRBV11-3 and TRBJ1-4, is EAGVVQSPRYKIIEKKQPVAFWCNPISGHNTLYWYLQNLGQGPELLIRYENEEAVDDSQLPKDRFSAERLKGVDSTLKIQPAELGDSAVYLCASSLNRVEKLFFGSGTQLSVL.

V is TRBV19 and J is TRBJ2-7; 10 nucleotides match TRBD1. The V gene end was trimmed by 5 bases and the J gene end by 5 bases; junction bases not matched to a gene: 6. This CDR3 is 14 amino acids long. Per the germline V gene, CDR1 is LNHDA and CDR2 is SQIVND (reference sequence). Here the CDR3 reads CASSDRGRLNEQYF. For the CDR3, the DNA is TGTGCCAGTAGTGACAGGGGGCGTCTCAACGAGCAGTACTTC.

The chain combines TRBV5-1 with TRBJ2-5; possible D gene TRBD2, 5 bases. CDR1 SGHRS and CDR2 YFSETQ come from the germline V gene. The CDR3 extends over 13 amino acids. The V end lost 1 base, the J end lost 4 bases, and 8 bases lay between the germline ends. CDR3 sequence: CASSLKRVETQYF. CDR3 coding DNA: TGCGCCAGCAGCTTGAAGAGGGTAGAGACCCAGTACTTC.

This rearrangement joins TRBV7-3 to TRBJ2-3; tentative D call: TRBD1 (6 bases). V was trimmed by 8 bases and J by 2 bases, leaving 11 bases between them. In germline, CDR1 is SGHTA, CDR2 FQGTGA. CDR3 length equals 13 residues. The CDR3 DNA reads TGTGCCAGCGCGGACAGAGTCACAGATACGCAGTATTTT. Its protein product is CASADRVTDTQYF.

The chain links TRBV15 to TRBJ2-7; 8 bases map to TRBD2. In germline, CDR1 is LNHNV, CDR2 YYDKDF (reference sequence). After removal of 5 bases from V and 2 bases from J, the junction contained 8 bases not matched to a gene. CDR3 size: 15 residues. The CDR3, as DNA: TGTGCCACCAGCCCCAGGGCGGGGGGAACCTACGAGCAGTACTTC. Protein sequence: CATSPRAGGTYEQYF.

The chain links TRBV7-8 to TRBJ2-5; 10 bases map to TRBD1. The germline V gene encodes CDR1 SGHVS and CDR2 FQNEAQ. V shed 5 bases and J 6 bases; nucleotides not matched to a gene: 9. The CDR3 consists of 15 residues. CDR3 nucleotides: TGTGCCAGCAGCGTCCGACAGGGGGCGGAGAAGACCCAGTACTTC. Protein: CASSVRQGAEKTQYF.

The chain carries TRBV18 and TRBJ2-6; 7 bases align to TRBD1. Germline lookup yields CDR1 KGHSH and CDR2 LQKENI. The junction had 8 bases not matched to a gene; V was cut back by 3 bases and J by 0 bases. This CDR3 comprises 18 residues. This CDR3 reads CASSPKRDSGSGANVLTF. The DNA for the CDR3 is TGTGCCAGCTCACCTAAACGGGACAGCGGCTCTGGGGCCAACGTCCTGACTTTC. Full variable domain (rest looked up from reference TRBV18 and TRBJ2-6): NAGVMQNPRHLVRRRGQEARLRCSPMKGHSHVYWYRQLPEEGLKFMVYLQKENIIDESGMPKERFSAEFPKEGPSILRIQQVVRGDSAAYFCASSPKRDSGSGANVLTFGAGSRLTVL.

The rearrangement links TRBV3-1 (or the pseudogene TRBV3-2) to TRBJ2-1, with 10 bases lining up with TRBD2. The V gene's germline CDR1 is LGHDT and CDR2 YNNKEL (reference sequence). This CDR3 has 17 residues. Trimming removed 1 base from V and 4 bases from J; junction bases left unmatched: 7. CDR3 amino acids: CASSQGTSGVGYNEQFF. The CDR3 region has the DNA TGTGCCAGCAGCCAAGGGACTAGCGGCGTGGGTTACAATGAGCAGTTCTTC.

CDR3 DNA sequence: TGTGCCAGCAGCCGACGGACAGGGGAAGGGAATGAGCAGTTCTTC. Translation: CASSRRTGEGNEQFF. The rearrangement uses TRBV11-1 and TRBJ2-1; 9 bases line up with TRBD1. This CDR3 spans 15 amino acids. The trim removed 5 bases at V and 7 bases at J, leaving 9 bases unmatched. Per germline, CDR1 SGHAT and CDR2 FQDESV (reference sequence).

V and J are TRBV4-1 and TRBJ1-2; a possible D gene is TRBD1 (5 bases). Trimming took 2 bases from V and 4 from J, leaving 23 bases between them. This CDR3 is built from 18 residues. Per germline, CDR1 MGHRA and CDR2 YSYEKL. The CDR3 DNA reads TGCGCCAGCAGCCAACCTGGGGCGTCTCCAATTCGGGTCTATGGCTACACCTTC. Translating it yields CASSQPGASPIRVYGYTF.

The chain is built from TRBV7-2 and TRBJ1-5; D perhaps matches TRBD1 (6 bases). Germline CDR1 is SGHTA and CDR2 is FQGNSA. This CDR3 is built from 18 residues. V lost 6 bases, J lost 6 bases, and 27 bases lay in between. CDR3 nucleotide sequence: TGTGCCAGCAGGGCCCCCCTCAGAGAGGACAGAAGCGGTCAGCCCCAGCATTTT. It codes for CASRAPLREDRSGQPQHF. The whole variable domain, remainder taken from reference TRBV7-2 and TRBJ1-5, is GAGVSQSPSNKVTEKGKDVELRCDPISGHTALYWYRQSLGQGLEFLIYFQGNSAPDKSGLPSDRFSAERTGGSVSTLTIQRTQQEDSAVYLCASRAPLREDRSGQPQHFGDGTRLSIL.